This TCR beta chain was sequenced for a study of cytomegalovirus exposure and HLA in healthy donors. Study results and caveats: Altogether, 150 or so TCR beta chains were recorded as cytomegalovirus-associated.

In regard to this clone: Its antigen remains unidentified.

PCR primers comprised 60 Vbeta and 13 Jbeta primers. The method was immunoSEQ multiplex PCR; TCRdb's version includes in-frame clones alone and lacks a portion of them. The sample records roughly 120,000 clones, about four fifths being singletons. This clonotype was sampled from a young man in good health and CMV-seropositive. The sample comprised PBMCs.

As DNA, the CDR3 is TGTGCCAGCAGCCAAGGGGACTACCATACGCAGTATTTT. Translation gives CASSQGDYHTQYF. The chain uses TRBV14 and TRBJ2-3, with TRBD2 matching over 7 bases. This CDR3 contains 13 residues. Per the germline V gene, CDR1 is SGHDN and CDR2 is FVKESK. V shed 1 base, J shed 7 bases, and the junction held 2 bases outside the gene matches.